Sequencing of this T cell receptor beta chain was carried out in a study of CD8 T cells in Susac syndrome. V lost 1 base, J lost 4 bases, and 1 base stayed unmatched. Germline loops: CDR1 DFQATT, CDR2 SNEGSKA (reference sequence). CDR3 length: 14 amino acids. Random hexamers were used to reverse transcribe roughly 0.5 to 1 ug of RNA. Across 54 Vbeta and 13 Jbeta, TCR beta CDR3 was amplified with immunoSEQ multiplex PCR. TCRdb ran MiXCR on the immunoSEQ multiplex PCR reads and lists one entry per CDR3 protein. The sample yields about 170,000 distinct CDR3 sequences, over 85% seen once. Sequencing of TCR beta was undertaken in CD8+ and CD4+ T cells derived from blood. Negative magnetic isolation gave CD8+ and CD4+ cells; FACS enriched CD8+ TEMRA.

The sequence was obtained from a human donor with multiple sclerosis. Sequenced material: CD4+ T cells from PBMCs. The rearrangement uses TRBV20-1 and TRBJ2-3; 11 nucleotides align to TRBD2. As DNA, the CDR3 is TGCAGTGCTAGAGGTAGCGGGGGGGCAGATACGCAGTATTTT. Residues: CSARGSGGADTQYF.